This paragraph reports one TCR beta chain. V lost 7 bases, J lost 5 bases, and 14 bases lay in between. Germline V gives CDR1 ENHRY, CDR2 SYGVKD. This CDR3 comprises 13 residues. This specimen belongs to a study of blood T cell repertoires in COVID-19. Here immunoSEQ multiplex PCR was the method, and the copy in TCRdb shows in-frame clones only, minus some. The sample has around 150,000 clones, around four fifths seen once. This sequence originates from a woman of 80 years or more with acute or convalescent COVID-19. What was sequenced was peripheral blood. This rearrangement joins TRBV10-3 to TRBJ2-5; D is possibly TRBD2 (5 bases). CDR3 sequence: CAITSGSGETQYF. In DNA form, the CDR3 reads TGTGCCATCACTTCCGGGTCGGGGGAGACCCAGTACTTC.